Below, 25 T cell receptor beta chains from the same sample are listed, as sequenced in a study of immune evolution from preneoplasia to lung adenocarcinoma. Using immunoSEQ multiplex PCR, the repertoire was profiled, and TCRdb retains in-frame clones only, with some absent. In the table there are about 6,400 clones, approximately 79% of which are singletons. Sequencing input: FFPE minimally invasive lung adenocarcinoma tissue. These receptors originate from a person between 60 and 80 years old with lung adenocarcinoma.

V is TRBV7-3 and J is TRBJ1-1, with D tentatively TRBD1 (5 bases). This CDR3 spans 11 amino acids. The V and J ends lost 8 bases and 7 bases respectively, with 11 bases between them. Per germline, CDR1 SGHTA and CDR2 FQGTGA. The CDR3 is CASAGDGEAFF. The CDR3 DNA reads TGTGCCAGCGCGGGGGACGGTGAAGCTTTCTTT. The whole variable domain, remainder taken from reference TRBV7-3 and TRBJ1-1, is GAGVSQTPSNKVTEKGKYVELRCDPISGHTALYWYRQSLGQGPEFLIYFQGTGAADDSGLPNDRFFAVRPEGSVSTLKIQRTERGDSAVYLCASAGDGEAFFGQGTRLTVV.

The chain carries TRBV5-6 and TRBJ2-7, with TRBD1 matching 10 bases. The germline V gene has CDR1 SGHDT and CDR2 YYEEEE. The V segment lost 5 bases and the J segment 3 bases; nucleotides outside the gene matches: 5. The CDR3 loop spans 14 amino acids. The CDR3 here is CASRGDRGNYEQYF. CDR3 nucleotide sequence: TGTGCCAGCAGGGGGGACAGGGGAAACTACGAGCAGTACTTC.

The chain links TRBV9 to TRBJ2-7; D unclear. The germline V gene encodes CDR1 SGDLS and CDR2 YYNGEE. This CDR3 has 14 residues. The V end lost 0 bases, the J end lost 2 bases, and 9 bases lay between the germline ends. The CDR3 is CASSVDADAYEQYF. The DNA of the CDR3 is TGTGCCAGCAGCGTAGACGCGGATGCCTACGAGCAGTACTTC.

The chain links TRBV6-5 to TRBJ1-5, with D possibly matching TRBD1 (6 bases). The V and J ends lost 6 bases and 4 bases respectively, with 10 bases between them. The CDR3 sequence is 13 residues long. The germline CDR1 and CDR2 sequences are MNHEY and SVGAGI. CDR3 sequence: CASRQTGNQPQHF. In DNA form, the CDR3 reads TGTGCCAGCAGACAAACAGGGAATCAGCCCCAGCATTTT.

The V call is TRBV11-3, the J call TRBJ1-1, with D possibly being TRBD1 (6 bases). This CDR3 contains 13 residues. The germline V gene encodes CDR1 SGHNT and CDR2 YENEEA. The ends were cut back, 2 bases at V and 4 bases at J, with 8 bases in the middle. Written as DNA, the CDR3 is TGTGCCAGCAGCTTAACGACAGGCACTGAAGCTTTCTTT. Translating it yields CASSLTTGTEAFF.

The chain employs TRBV19 and TRBJ1-2; 10 bases are a match to TRBD1. CDR1 and CDR2 from the germline V gene are LNHDA and SQIVND (reference sequence). J gave up 2 bases and V 9 bases, and 6 bases lay outside the gene matches. This CDR3 region has 14 residues. In nucleotides, the CDR3 is TGTGCCAGCAGACAGGGGGCTTCCAACTATGGCTACACCTTC. This translates into CASRQGASNYGYTF.

The V call is TRBV18, the J call TRBJ1-5; D uncertain. This CDR3 is built from 13 residues. V was trimmed by 2 bases and J by 6 bases, leaving 8 bases between them. Per the germline V gene, CDR1 is KGHSH and CDR2 is LQKENI. In DNA, the CDR3 is TGTGCCAGCTCACCAGGGTGGGTTCAGCCCCAGCATTTT. It is translated as CASSPGWVQPQHF.

The V gene is TRBV5-1, the J gene TRBJ2-7; unclear D gene. In germline, CDR1 is SGHRS, CDR2 YFSETQ. Trimming took off 4 bases at V and 0 bases at J, with 8 bases between the two ends. The CDR3 loop spans 13 amino acids. The CDR3 spells CASSEHSSYEQYF. CDR3 nucleotides: TGCGCCAGCAGCGAGCACAGCTCCTACGAGCAGTACTTC. The whole variable domain, filled in from reference TRBV5-1 and TRBJ2-7, reads KAGVTQTPRYLIKTRGQQVTLSCSPISGHRSVSWYQQTPGQGLQFLFEYFSETQRNKGNFPGRFSGRQFSNSRSEMNVSTLELGDSALYLCASSEHSSYEQYFGPGTRLTVT.

The sample holds one count of this clone. The chain combines TRBV19 with TRBJ1-5; TRBD1 matches 8 bases. CDR1 and CDR2 from the germline V gene are LNHDA and SQIVND (reference sequence). This CDR3 comprises 14 residues. The V and J ends lost 7 bases and 6 bases, in that order; junction bases with no gene match: 8. The CDR3 bases are TGTGCCAGTACCATGTCACAGGGGGGTCAGCCCCAGCATTTT. Translated: CASTMSQGGQPQHF.

The V and J genes are TRBV9 and TRBJ1-2; D possibly corresponds to TRBD1 (5 bases). The length of the CDR3 is 14 residues. Looked up from germline, CDR1 is SGDLS and CDR2 is YYNGEE. Trimming took 3 bases from V and 8 from J, leaving 17 bases between them. The CDR3 sequence is CASSGGGVVLGYTF. CDR3 in DNA: TGTGCCAGCAGCGGCGGGGGGGTAGTTCTGGGCTACACCTTC.

The gene calls are TRBV15 and TRBJ1-5, with D uncertain. Trimming took 9 bases from V and 0 from J, leaving 15 bases between them. The germline gives CDR1 LNHNV, CDR2 YYDKDF (reference sequence). This CDR3 spans 15 amino acids. The CDR3 DNA reads as TGTGCCACGAGGGCGGCCGGGCTTAGCAATCAGCCCCAGCATTTT. It encodes CATRAAGLSNQPQHF.

J is TRBJ1-3 and V is TRBV4-1; D remains ambiguous. V gave up 2 bases and J gave up 0 bases, with 8 bases separating them. The CDR3 covers 15 residues. Germline V gene lookup returns CDR1 MGHRA and CDR2 YSYEKL. The DNA for the CDR3 is TGCGCCAGCAGCCAATTCCCCTTCTCTGGAAACACCATATATTTT. Amino acid sequence: CASSQFPFSGNTIYF.

The rearrangement joins TRBV7-9 to TRBJ2-4; 12 bases map to TRBD1. Trimming at V came to 5 bases and at J to 8 bases, leaving 13 bases not matched to a gene. Germline CDR1 SEHNR, CDR2 FQNEAQ (reference sequence). This CDR3 has 17 amino acids. As DNA, the CDR3 is TGTGCCAGCAGCCCTGGGGGGGACAGGGGGCCTTCGGACATTCAGTACTTC. Translation gives CASSPGGDRGPSDIQYF.

The gene calls are TRBV30 and TRBJ2-4; the D is unclear. V was shortened by 0 bases and J by 8 bases, with 14 bases between the two germline ends. The CDR3 has 14 residues. Germline CDR1 reads GTSNPN; CDR2 reads SVGIG (reference sequence). CDR3 sequence: CAWSVDGHGDIQYF. The CDR3 DNA reads TGTGCCTGGAGTGTAGACGGTCATGGCGACATTCAGTACTTC.

The V gene is TRBV7-9, the J gene TRBJ1-2, with TRBD1 as a possible D gene (5 bases). The germline V gene encodes CDR1 SEHNR and CDR2 FQNEAQ (reference sequence). Trimming pared 5 bases from V and 7 bases from J, leaving 11 bases between. The CDR3 extends over 12 amino acids. Here the CDR3 DNA reads TGTGCCAGCAGCGAAACAGGAAGTGGCTACACCTTC. Translating gives CASSETGSGYTF.

CDR3 sequence (DNA): TGTGCCAGCAGTTACTCGAAGCCAGGGGGAGGCTATGGCTACACCTTC. Translating gives CASSYSKPGGGYGYTF. The V call is TRBV6-6, the J call TRBJ1-2; TRBD1 aligns across 7 bases. The CDR3 covers 16 residues. Trimming at V came to 0 bases and at J to 4 bases, leaving 8 bases not matched to a gene. Germline-derived CDR1 and CDR2 are MNHNY and SVGAGI (reference sequence).

This clone has just a few counts. The chain links TRBV18 to TRBJ1-1, with 11 bases lining up with TRBD1. V was pared by 2 bases and J by 5 bases, with 10 bases of the junction left unmatched. Germline CDR1 reads KGHSH; CDR2 reads LQKENI. The CDR3 runs 17 residues. CDR3 amino acids: CASSPIGQGAFLTEAFF. DNA of the CDR3: TGTGCCAGCTCACCAATTGGACAGGGGGCGTTTTTAACTGAAGCTTTCTTT.

The V and J genes are TRBV4-1 and TRBJ2-3; possible D gene TRBD1, 5 bases. Per germline, CDR1 MGHRA and CDR2 YSYEKL. This CDR3 comprises 13 residues. V dropped 2 bases and J dropped 5 bases, with 8 bases sitting between them. The CDR3: CASSQWQGDTQYF. The CDR3 DNA sequence: TGCGCCAGCAGCCAATGGCAGGGAGATACGCAGTATTTT.

The rearrangement uses TRBV4-3 and TRBJ1-3; the D is unclear. The V gene's germline CDR1 is LGHNA and CDR2 YSLEER. CDR3 length: 16 amino acids. V lost 0 bases and J 0 bases, leaving 9 bases between the germline ends. The CDR3: CASSQESVLSGNTIYF. CDR3 in DNA: TGCGCCAGCAGCCAAGAATCCGTCCTCTCTGGAAACACCATATATTTT.

The gene calls are TRBV7-6 and TRBJ1-1, with 8 bases aligning to TRBD1. Germline CDR1 and CDR2: SGHVS and FNYEAQ. With V trimmed by 1 base and J by 7 bases, 8 bases remained unmatched. There are 15 residues in the CDR3. The CDR3 spells CASSLGPDREDEAFF. DNA for the CDR3: TGTGCCAGCAGCTTAGGCCCGGACAGGGAAGATGAAGCTTTCTTT.

The V and J genes are TRBV10-3 and TRBJ1-1, with 9 bases aligning to TRBD1. Per germline, CDR1 ENHRY and CDR2 SYGVKD. This CDR3 has 13 amino acids. With V trimmed by 9 bases and J by 0 bases, 2 bases remained unmatched. The CDR3 loop reads CAIGQGMNTEAFF. CDR3 coding DNA: TGTGCCATTGGACAGGGGATGAACACTGAAGCTTTCTTT.

The rearrangement uses TRBV2 and TRBJ1-2; TRBD1 matches at 8 bases. Per germline, CDR1 SNHLY and CDR2 FYNNEI. The V and J ends lost 7 bases and 3 bases, in that order; junction bases with no gene match: 1. The CDR3 consists of 12 residues. CDR3 protein: CASKQGDYGYTF. CDR3 bases: TGTGCCAGCAAACAGGGGGACTATGGCTACACCTTC.

The CDR3 region has the DNA TGTGCCAGCAGTGAGGGGGCCGGGGGCTACACCTTC. It codes for CASSEGAGGYTF. The V and J genes are TRBV2 and TRBJ1-2, with D perhaps matching TRBD1 (6 bases). The CDR3 totals 12 residues. Trimming shortened V by 3 bases and J by 8 bases, and 10 bases separated the two germline ends. Germline lookup yields CDR1 SNHLY and CDR2 FYNNEI.

The chain joins TRBV4-1 to TRBJ2-7, with D maybe TRBD1 (5 bases). The CDR3 loop spans 13 amino acids. The germline CDR1 and CDR2 sequences are MGHRA and YSYEKL. The germline V and J ends were trimmed by 2 bases and 2 bases, with 7 bases remaining between them. In DNA, the CDR3 is TGCGCCAGCAGCCAACAGGGCACCTACGAGCAGTACTTC. Amino acid sequence: CASSQQGTYEQYF.

V and J are TRBV21-1 and TRBJ2-3; TRBD2, the table's D call, lacks a check against the DNA. TRBV21-1 is assigned pseudogene status. CDR3 length equals 20 residues. The CDR3 is CASSKLLEDWRGVGTDTQYF. CDR3 DNA: TGTGCCAGCAGCAAATTGTTGGAGGACTGGCGGGGAGTGGGCACAGATACGCAGTATTTT.